This T cell receptor beta chain was found in a study of T cells after yellow fever vaccination (dated by TCRdb to between 2018 and 2021). Some background on the complete study: The SMART-Seq v4 Ultra Low Input RNA kit was used to prepare libraries from fractions with low cell numbers. To follow T-cell clones before and after primary and booster YFV17D yellow fever vaccination, bulk TCR alpha and beta repertoires were sequenced over time. Two healthy male donors, one aged 18 to 30 and one aged 30 to 40 years, made up the cohort. Blood was drawn at multiple timepoints before and after primary and secondary immunization, with bulk PBMC replicates and cell subsets isolated. Broad study findings and their caveats: A small share of clonotypes was detected in both CD4 and CD8 compartments, with the overlap likely arising from convergent recombination. Only a couple of donors were included in the study, so the extent to which the findings can be generalized is limited. After the booster, most clones that had expanded after primary vaccination were detected again (around 97% of CD4 and around 88% of CD8), suggesting broad maintenance of memory. The secondary T-cell response was weaker than the primary response but faster, peaking on day 5 instead of day 15. Computational filtering was needed because FACS-sorted repertoires could contain abundant contaminating clonotypes from the bulk population.

Sequencing used an Illumina NovaSeq 6000. TCR cDNA was made using 5'RACE template switching, a step that added a universal primer site and unique molecular identifiers. Priming for cDNA synthesis came from both the TCR alpha and TCR beta constant segments. Libraries were amplified in two PCR steps, with sample barcodes and sequencing adapters added in the second step. Sequencing of libraries was done on Illumina HiSeq 2500 (2x100 bp) or NovaSeq (2x150 bp). Turning to the authors' computational methods: Demultiplexing of reads and collapsing into UMI consensus sequences were performed with MIGEC, and V(D)J alignment was carried out with MiXCR. Clonotypes responding to the vaccine were identified with edgeR on replicate PBMC samples, with the criteria of FDR below 0.01 and a log2 fold change above 5 up to day 15. Each bulk clonotype received a CD4 or CD8 identity based on whether the sequenced CD4 or CD8 repertoire contained that clonotype at higher abundance. TCRdb reanalyzed the raw reads on its own, using fastp at Q25 for trimming and MiXCR for clone calling, and kept in-frame beta chains. Under each unique CDR3 protein, matching rows form one entry showing the most common genes and DNA. TCRdb assigned the V and J calls; the authors' analysis was not used. This sample gives around 330,000 distinct CDR3 sequences in total; roughly 3.5% of them show up just once. The ten largest clonotypes hold around 24% of the sample.

A remark on this clonotype: Its antigen specificity is not known. No quality values exist for individual bases; no much larger clone is one base distant.

This specimen's treatment or condition label, per the study, means: live attenuated yellow fever vaccine strain. At each blood-draw timepoint, two biological replicates of bulk PBMCs were obtained. PBMCs were isolated from peripheral blood using a standard Ficoll-Paque protocol. RNA was extracted with TriZol from bulk PBMCs, CD4 and CD8 fractions, and dextramer-positive and dextramer-negative fractions. This specimen consisted of PBMCs, obtained on the day of the yellow fever booster vaccination. This sequence originates from a man younger than 30 who received the YFV17D yellow fever vaccine.

CDR3 loop: CSVEPSEGPYGYTF. The bases are TGCAGCGTCGAACCATCGGAGGGGCCCTATGGCTACACCTTC. The V and J segments used are TRBV29-1 and TRBJ1-2; perhaps TRBD1 is the D gene, with 5 bases matching. The CDR3 holds 14 amino acids from the cysteine to the phenylalanine. Of the read, only the CDR3 DNA is kept; its 42 bases are in frame from base 1. V loses 6 bases of germline sequence and J loses 4 bases, and the interval between the two ends is 18 bases. CDR1 SQVTM and CDR2 ANQGSEA are derived from the germline V gene.